These 22 T cell receptor beta chains were all obtained from the same sample, sequenced in a study of tumor and adjacent non-tumor tissue in lung cancer. RNA was extracted from bulk tissue without any cell sorting. TCRbeta libraries were built with three rounds of nested PCR, modified from ARM-PCR. One entry per CDR3 protein results from TCRdb running MiXCR on the multiplex PCR reads. This repertoire shows 75,000 to 95,000 distinct CDR3 sequences, approximately 70% found once; its top ten account for around 16%. The sequencing input was lung tumor tissue. These receptors all stem from a man aged 55 to 70 with non-small cell lung cancer.

The chain carries TRBV29-1 and TRBJ2-7, with TRBD2 identical over 8 bases. With 6 bases clipped from V and 4 bases from J, the junction kept 14 bases outside the gene matches. This CDR3 is 15 amino acids long. Germline values: CDR1 SQVTM, CDR2 ANQGSEA. The CDR3 DNA follows: TGCAGCGTCGCTGGGGGGACTAGTGGGATTTACGAGCAGTACTTC. Encoded protein: CSVAGGTSGIYEQYF.

For this clonotype: A junction boundary mismatches the germline segment, possibly from a read error. The chain carries TRBV5-1 and TRBJ2-1; 7 nucleotides agree with TRBD2. The germline V gene has CDR1 SGHRS and CDR2 YFSETQ. The CDR3 consists of 11 residues. CDR3 sequence: CASSMGGFAFF. The CDR3 nucleotides are TGTGCCAGCAGCATGGGGGGGTTCGCGTTCTTC.

This clonotype has only a few counts. A much larger clone sits a single nucleotide away, making a read error possible. The V and J genes are TRBV6-5 and TRBJ2-7; D is uncertain. The V gene's germline CDR1 is MNHEY and CDR2 SVGAGI. This CDR3 has 12 amino acids. CDR3 DNA sequence: TGTGCCAGCAGCAAGGGCCCATACGAGCTGTACTTC. It encodes CASSKGPYELYF.

As regards this clonotype: The junction departs from germline at one end; a sequencing error may be responsible. The chain combines TRBV11-2 with TRBJ2-5; tentative D call: TRBD1 (7 bases). This CDR3 has 14 residues. CDR1 is SGHAT and CDR2 is FQNNGV in the germline V gene. CDR3 in amino acids: CVSSISGGQETQYF. The CDR3 region has the DNA TGTGTCAGCAGCATCTCAGGGGGGCAGGAGACCCAGTACTTC.

The CDR3 region is CGVATVPYEQYF. For the CDR3, the DNA is TGCGGTGTTGCTACAGTGCCCTACGAGCAGTACTTC. The J gene is TRBJ2-7, the V gene TRBV29-1, with D unclear. The CDR3 is 12 amino acids. CDR1 and CDR2 from the germline V gene are SQVTM and ANQGSEA.

Concerning this clonotype: One junction end does not reproduce the germline sequence, and a read error may be involved. V usage is TRBV6-6 and J usage is TRBJ1-2; D not resolved. The CDR3 sequence is 15 residues long. CDR1 and CDR2 from the germline V gene are MNHNY and SVGAGI (reference sequence). Here the CDR3 reads CANSYGRGQSYGYTF. The CDR3 DNA reads TGTGCCAACAGTTACGGCAGAGGCCAGAGCTATGGCTACACCTTC.

A remark on this clonotype: A read error may be the cause here, since a much bigger clone is one base away. The chain carries TRBV7-9 and TRBJ1-1; the match to TRBD1 covers 8 bases. This CDR3 is built from 13 residues. CDR1 SEHNR and CDR2 FQNEAQ come from the germline V gene (reference sequence). The CDR3 DNA is TGTGTCAGCAGCCCGGGGACAGGAACTGAAGCTTTCTTT. Translating it yields CVSSPGTGTEAFF.

This clonotype was recorded many times. This chain uses TRBV6-1 with TRBJ1-1; 9 positions match TRBD1. CDR1 is MNHNS and CDR2 is SASEGT in the germline V gene. V was clipped by 10 bases and J by 0 bases; unmatched bases: 9. The CDR3 consists of 15 residues. The DNA for the CDR3 is TGTGCCACCGCTCTTCACAGGGGGCTGAACACTGAAGCTTTCTTT. Protein product: CATALHRGLNTEAFF.

With respect to this clonotype: The junction departs from the called germline gene at one end, perhaps through a read error. The chain uses TRBV29-1 and TRBJ2-5; a weak D match, TRBD1 (5 bases). This CDR3 is 14 amino acids long. Germline V lookup: CDR1 SQVTM, CDR2 ANQGSEA. This chain's CDR3 is CSVDDSGVQETQHF. Here the CDR3 DNA reads TGCAGCGTTGACGACAGTGGAGTCCAAGAGACTCAGCACTTC.

The table lists this clonotype with many counts. The V and J genes are TRBV6-2 or TRBV6-3 and TRBJ1-1; D ambiguous. CDR3 size: 13 residues. CDR1 MNHEY and CDR2 SVGEGT come from the germline V gene. V lost 2 bases, J lost 1 base, and 5 bases lay in between. CDR3 sequence: CASSYNGNTEAFF. Here the CDR3 DNA reads TGTGCCAGCAGTTACAACGGGAACACTGAAGCTTTCTTT.

Remarks on this clonotype: One end of the junction varies from germline; a read error may be responsible. V gene TRBV4-3 combines with J gene TRBJ2-5; D remains ambiguous. Germline CDR1 is LGHNA and CDR2 is YSLEER. CDR3 size: 14 residues. Written as DNA, the CDR3 is TGCGCCAGCAGCCAAGAGCGCTCCCAAGAGACCCAGTATTTC. Translated: CASSQERSQETQYF.

Concerning this clonotype itself: An end of the junction does not agree with germline; a read error may underlie this. The chain uses TRBV29-1 and TRBJ2-3; TRBD2 might be the D (5 bases). This CDR3 has 12 residues. Germline CDR1 reads SQVTM; CDR2 reads ANQGSEA. CDR3 sequence: CSVVPKGDTQYF. The DNA of the CDR3 is TGTAGCGTTGTGCCGAAGGGAGATACGCAGTATTTT.

This clonotype turned up a few times. A much bigger clone sits one base away, suggesting this may be a read error. V and J are TRBV12-3 or TRBV12-4 and TRBJ1-1; no clear D. The CDR3 loop spans 13 amino acids. The CDR3 nucleotides are TGTGTCAGCAGTTTATTTGGGGACACTGAAGCTTTCTTT. Protein sequence: CVSSLFGDTEAFF.

A remark on this clonotype: Mismatch with germline at one junction end may stem from a read error. The CDR3: CASSQGQGRTHGYTF. Written as DNA, the CDR3 is TGTGCCAGCAGCCAAGGACAGGGGCGGACACATGGTTACACCTTC. This chain uses TRBV5-6 with TRBJ1-2; 9 bases match TRBD1. CDR3 length: 15 amino acids. CDR1 and CDR2 from the germline V gene are SGHDT and YYEEEE.

This chain links TRBV11-2 with TRBJ2-7, with TRBD1 matching 9 bases. CDR1 and CDR2 from the germline V gene are SGHAT and FQNNGV. The CDR3 extends over 14 amino acids. After removal of 1 base from V and 6 bases from J, the junction contained 4 bases not matched to a gene. The CDR3 spells CASSLGTGVSEQYF. CDR3 bases: TGTGCCAGCAGCTTAGGGACAGGGGTCTCCGAGCAGTACTTC.

To note about this clonotype: Possible read error: a much larger clone is one base away. The CDR3 coding sequence is TGTGCCGGCACCCATGGCGATGAGCAGTTCTTC. Protein: CAGTHGDEQFF. The chain has TRBV25-1 and TRBJ2-1; D ambiguous. The CDR3 loop spans 11 amino acids. Germline V lookup: CDR1 MGHDK, CDR2 SYGVNS. V was shortened by 11 bases and J by 8 bases, with 13 bases between the two germline ends.

This clonotype ranks as medium-sized. The chain recombines TRBV11-2 with TRBJ2-3; TRBD1 matches at 7 bases. Germline lookup yields CDR1 SGHAT and CDR2 FQNNGV. This CDR3 comprises 15 residues. V dropped 5 bases and J dropped 6; count of bases not matched to a gene: 11. CDR3: CASSLGQEYEDTQYF. The CDR3 DNA reads as TGTGCCAGCAGCCTCGGACAGGAGTATGAGGATACGCAGTATTTT.

A single count supports this clonotype. Germline and junction disagree at one end, which may indicate a read error. The V gene is TRBV6-5, the J gene TRBJ2-3, with unresolved D. The CDR3 is 15 amino acids. CDR1 is MNHEY, CDR2 SVGAGI, per germline. The CDR3 region has the DNA TGTGGCAGCAGTTACACGGGTACTGGCACAGATACGCAGTATTTT. Translating it yields CGSSYTGTGTDTQYF.

In its sample, this clonotype was seen many times. The chain carries TRBV6-1 and TRBJ2-7, with TRBD2 matching 10 bases. V shed 5 bases and J 2 bases; nucleotides not matched to a gene: 3. The CDR3 length is 14 residues. Per the germline V gene, CDR1 is MNHNS and CDR2 is SASEGT. CDR3 residues: CASSRTSGTYEQYF. CDR3 in DNA: TGTGCCAGCAGTCGGACTAGCGGAACCTACGAGCAGTACTTC.

The rearrangement uses TRBV29-1 and TRBJ2-7; unclear D gene. This CDR3 region has 15 residues. CDR1 is SQVTM, CDR2 ANQGSEA, per germline. The CDR3 DNA reads as TGCAGGGTGTCAGAAAAGCAGGTCACTACCTACGAGCAGTACTTC. Encoded protein: CRVSEKQVTTYEQYF.

The DNA for the CDR3 is TGTGCCAGCAGCTTAGGGCAGTACGAGCAGTACTTC. Its translation is CASSLGQYEQYF. V and J are TRBV11-2 and TRBJ2-7; D is uncertain. V gave up 1 base and J gave up 4 bases, with 5 bases separating them. The CDR3 totals 12 residues. In germline, CDR1 is SGHAT, CDR2 FQNNGV.

Concerning this clonotype: The missing conserved phenylalanine or tryptophan at the end of this CDR3 makes a read error likely. The rearrangement joins TRBV11-1 to TRBJ2-1; D unclear. The germline V and J ends were trimmed by 1 base and 8 bases, with 6 bases remaining between them. CDR3 length: 12 residues. Germline lookup yields CDR1 SGHAT and CDR2 FQDESV (reference sequence). CDR3 DNA sequence: TGTGCCAGCAGCTTAGATGGCGATGAGCAGTTCTCC. It codes for CASSLDGDEQFS.